Given below is one TCR beta chain in context. These data belong to a study of shared clonotypes between healthy human individuals. Repertoires were generated with immunoSEQ multiplex PCR, while TCRdb's copy carries only in-frame clones and drops some. The sample contains around 2.5 million clones, over 85% of which appear only once. Sequencing input: naive CD4+ T cells from PBMCs. Subset denoted: CD45RA+ positively selected. This clonotype was sampled from a young man in good health. Some clones in this sample may be carry-over from other donors' samples.

CDR3 amino acids: CATSADNLVEAFF. CDR3 sequence (DNA): TGTGCCACCAGCGCGGACAACCTTGTTGAAGCTTTCTTT. This chain links TRBV15 with TRBJ1-1, with D possibly TRBD1 on 5 matching bases. Germline CDR1 is LNHNV and CDR2 is YYDKDF (reference sequence). This CDR3 is 13 amino acids long. With 5 bases removed from V and 7 bases from J, the gap between germline ends came to 14 bases. Full variable domain (rest looked up from reference TRBV15 and TRBJ1-1): DAMVIQNPRYQVTQFGKPVTLSCSQTLNHNVMYWYQQKSSQAPKLLFHYYDKDFNNEADTPDNFQSRRPNTSFCFLDIRSPGLGDTAMYLCATSADNLVEAFFGQGTRLTVV.